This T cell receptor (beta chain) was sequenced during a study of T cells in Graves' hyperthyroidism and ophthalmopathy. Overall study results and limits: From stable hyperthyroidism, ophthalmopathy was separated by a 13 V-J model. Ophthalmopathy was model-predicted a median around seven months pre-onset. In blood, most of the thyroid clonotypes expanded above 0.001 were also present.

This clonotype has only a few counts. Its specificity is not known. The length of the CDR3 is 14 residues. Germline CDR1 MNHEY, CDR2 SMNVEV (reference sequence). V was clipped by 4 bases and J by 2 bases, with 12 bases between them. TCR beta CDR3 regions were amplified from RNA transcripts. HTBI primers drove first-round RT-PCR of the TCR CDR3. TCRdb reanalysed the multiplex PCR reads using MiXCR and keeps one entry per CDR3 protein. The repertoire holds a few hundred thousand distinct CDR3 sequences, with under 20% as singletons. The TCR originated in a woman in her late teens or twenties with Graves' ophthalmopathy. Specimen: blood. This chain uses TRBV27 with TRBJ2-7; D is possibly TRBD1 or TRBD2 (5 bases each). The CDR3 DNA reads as TGTGCCAGCAGTTCAAGGGACGGTACCTACGAGCAGTACTTC. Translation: CASSSRDGTYEQYF.